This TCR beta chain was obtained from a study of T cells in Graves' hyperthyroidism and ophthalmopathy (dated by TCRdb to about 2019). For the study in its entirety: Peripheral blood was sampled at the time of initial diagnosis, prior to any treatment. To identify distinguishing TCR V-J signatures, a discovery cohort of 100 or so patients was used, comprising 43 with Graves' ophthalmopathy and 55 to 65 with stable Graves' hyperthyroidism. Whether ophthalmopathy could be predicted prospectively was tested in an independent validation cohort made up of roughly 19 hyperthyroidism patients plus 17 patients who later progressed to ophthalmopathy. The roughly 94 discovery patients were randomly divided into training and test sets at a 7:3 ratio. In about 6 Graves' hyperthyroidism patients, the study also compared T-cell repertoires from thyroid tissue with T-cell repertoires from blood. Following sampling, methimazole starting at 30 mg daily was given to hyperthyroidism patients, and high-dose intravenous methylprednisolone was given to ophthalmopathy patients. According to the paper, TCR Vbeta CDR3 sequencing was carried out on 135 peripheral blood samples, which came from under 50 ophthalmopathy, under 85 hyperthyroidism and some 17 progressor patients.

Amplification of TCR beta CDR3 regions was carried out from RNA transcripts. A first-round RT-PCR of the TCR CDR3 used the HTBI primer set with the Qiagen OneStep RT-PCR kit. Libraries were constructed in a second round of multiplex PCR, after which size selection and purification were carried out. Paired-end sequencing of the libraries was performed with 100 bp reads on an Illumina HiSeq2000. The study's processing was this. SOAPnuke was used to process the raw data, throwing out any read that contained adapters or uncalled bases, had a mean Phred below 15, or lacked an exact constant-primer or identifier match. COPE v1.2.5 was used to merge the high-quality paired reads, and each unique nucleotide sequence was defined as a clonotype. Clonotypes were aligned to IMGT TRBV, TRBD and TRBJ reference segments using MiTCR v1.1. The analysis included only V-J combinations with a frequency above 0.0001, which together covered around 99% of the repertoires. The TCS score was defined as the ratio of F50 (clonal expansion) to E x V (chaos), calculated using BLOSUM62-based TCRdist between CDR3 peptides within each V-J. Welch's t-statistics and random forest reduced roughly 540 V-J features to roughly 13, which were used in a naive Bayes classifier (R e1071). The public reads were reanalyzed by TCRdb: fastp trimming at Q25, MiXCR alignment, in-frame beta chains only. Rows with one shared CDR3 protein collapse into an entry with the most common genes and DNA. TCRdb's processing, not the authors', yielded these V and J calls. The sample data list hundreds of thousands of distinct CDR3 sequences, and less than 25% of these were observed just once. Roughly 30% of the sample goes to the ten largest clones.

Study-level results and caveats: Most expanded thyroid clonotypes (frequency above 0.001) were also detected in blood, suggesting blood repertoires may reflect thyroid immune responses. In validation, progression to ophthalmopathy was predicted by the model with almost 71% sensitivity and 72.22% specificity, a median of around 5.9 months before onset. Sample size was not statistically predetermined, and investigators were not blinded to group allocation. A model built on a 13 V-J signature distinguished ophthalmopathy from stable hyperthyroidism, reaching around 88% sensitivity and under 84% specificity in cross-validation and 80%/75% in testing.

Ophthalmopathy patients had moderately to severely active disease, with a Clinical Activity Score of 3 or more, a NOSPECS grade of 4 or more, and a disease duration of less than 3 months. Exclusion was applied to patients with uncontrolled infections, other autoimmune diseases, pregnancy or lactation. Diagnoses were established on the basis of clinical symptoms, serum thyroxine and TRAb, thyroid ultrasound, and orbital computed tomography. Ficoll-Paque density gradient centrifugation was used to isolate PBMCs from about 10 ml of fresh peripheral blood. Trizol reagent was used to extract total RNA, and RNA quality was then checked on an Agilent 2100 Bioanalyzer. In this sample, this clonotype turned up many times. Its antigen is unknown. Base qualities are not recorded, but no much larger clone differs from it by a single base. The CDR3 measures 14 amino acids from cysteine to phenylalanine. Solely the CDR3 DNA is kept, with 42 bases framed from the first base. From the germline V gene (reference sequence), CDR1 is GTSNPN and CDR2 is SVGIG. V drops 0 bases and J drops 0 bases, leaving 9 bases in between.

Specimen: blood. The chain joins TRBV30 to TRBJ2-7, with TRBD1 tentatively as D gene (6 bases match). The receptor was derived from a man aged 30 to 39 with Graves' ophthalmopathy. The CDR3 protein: CAWSVGTSSYEQYF. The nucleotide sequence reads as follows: TGTGCCTGGAGTGTTGGGACAAGCTCCTACGAGCAGTACTTC. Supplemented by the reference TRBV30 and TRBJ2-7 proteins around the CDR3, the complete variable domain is SQTIHQWPATLVQPVGSPLSLECTVEGTSNPNLYWYRQAAGRGLQLLFYSVGIGQISSEVPQNLSASRPQDRQFILSSKKLLLSDSGFYLCAWSVGTSSYEQYFGPGTRLTVT.